This T cell receptor beta chain was profiled in a study of T-cell reconstitution after alpha-beta-depleted transplantation in children. Unique molecular identifiers were incorporated when the TCRbeta library was constructed. TCRdb independently ran MiXCR on the PCR reads; one entry per CDR3 protein. The sample has around 370,000 distinct CDR3 sequences, approximately 10% seen once. This clonotype was counted a few times. Trimming cost V 10 bases and J 4 bases, with 20 bases left between them. The CDR3 extends over 15 amino acids. The germline gives CDR1 LNHDA, CDR2 SQIVND (reference sequence). This material consisted of PBMCs from the stem cell graft donor, taken from the stem cell graft. This chain links TRBV19 with TRBJ2-1; a possible D gene is TRBD2 (6 bases). The sequence was obtained from a human donor who donated a stem cell graft to a child with acute lymphoblastic leukemia. CDR3 sequence (DNA): TGTGCCACCGGAGGGGTTGGGTCCCTATACAATGAGCAGTTCTTC. This gives the protein CATGGVGSLYNEQFF.